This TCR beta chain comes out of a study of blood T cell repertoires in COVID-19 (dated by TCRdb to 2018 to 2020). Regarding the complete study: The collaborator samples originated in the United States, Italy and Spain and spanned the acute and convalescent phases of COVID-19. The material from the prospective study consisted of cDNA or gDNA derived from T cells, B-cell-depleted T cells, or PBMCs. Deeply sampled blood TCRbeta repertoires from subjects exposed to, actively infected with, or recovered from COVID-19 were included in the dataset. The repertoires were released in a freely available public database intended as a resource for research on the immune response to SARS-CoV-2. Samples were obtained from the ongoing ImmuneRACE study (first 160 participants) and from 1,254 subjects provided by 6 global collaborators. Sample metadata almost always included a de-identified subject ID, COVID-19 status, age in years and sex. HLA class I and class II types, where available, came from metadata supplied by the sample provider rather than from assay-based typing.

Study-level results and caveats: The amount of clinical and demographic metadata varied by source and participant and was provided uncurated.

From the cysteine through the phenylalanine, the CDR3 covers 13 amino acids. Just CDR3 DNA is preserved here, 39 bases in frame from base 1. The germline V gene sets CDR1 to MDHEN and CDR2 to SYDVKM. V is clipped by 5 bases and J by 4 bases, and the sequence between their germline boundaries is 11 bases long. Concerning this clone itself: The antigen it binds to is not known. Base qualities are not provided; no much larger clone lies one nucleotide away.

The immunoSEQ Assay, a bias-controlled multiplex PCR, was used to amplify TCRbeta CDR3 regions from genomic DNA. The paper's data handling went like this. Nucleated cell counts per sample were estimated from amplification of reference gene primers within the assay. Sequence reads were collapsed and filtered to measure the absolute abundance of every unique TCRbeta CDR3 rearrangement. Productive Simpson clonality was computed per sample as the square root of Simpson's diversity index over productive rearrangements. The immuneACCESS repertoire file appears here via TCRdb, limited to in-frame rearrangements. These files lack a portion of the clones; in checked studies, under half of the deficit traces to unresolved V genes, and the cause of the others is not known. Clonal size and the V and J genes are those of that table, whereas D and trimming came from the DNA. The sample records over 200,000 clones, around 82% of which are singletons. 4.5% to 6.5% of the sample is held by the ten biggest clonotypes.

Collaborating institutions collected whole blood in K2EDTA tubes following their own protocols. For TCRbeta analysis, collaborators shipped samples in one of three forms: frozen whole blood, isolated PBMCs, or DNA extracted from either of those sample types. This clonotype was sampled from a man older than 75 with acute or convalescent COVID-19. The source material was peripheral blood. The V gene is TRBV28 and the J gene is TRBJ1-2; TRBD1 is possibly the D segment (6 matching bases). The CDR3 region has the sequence CASSRGGAYGYTF. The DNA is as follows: TGTGCCAGCAGTCGTGGGGGGGCCTATGGCTACACCTTC.